This T cell receptor beta chain is drawn from a study of T cells in Graves' hyperthyroidism and ophthalmopathy. Study-level results: Ophthalmopathy cases were set apart from stable hyperthyroidism by a 13 V-J model. Ophthalmopathy got predicted by the model a median roughly 6.1 months before its onset.

Ten or more counts support this clonotype. Antigen: not known. Blood was obtained at the first hyperthyroidism diagnosis, which preceded any ophthalmopathy symptoms. PBMCs were sourced from less than 13 ml fresh peripheral blood. Authors of the study amplified TCR beta CDR3 regions from RNA transcripts. First-round RT-PCR of the TCR CDR3 relied on the HTBI primer set. One entry per CDR3 protein, called by TCRdb with MiXCR from the multiplex PCR reads. This sample has hundreds of thousands of distinct CDR3 sequences, with approximately 18% found just once. The CDR3 covers 14 residues. Germline V gene sequence: CDR1 GTSNPN, CDR2 SVGIG (reference sequence). V was pared by 2 bases and J by 4 bases, with 14 bases between.

Sequenced: blood. The TCR was taken from a woman aged 45-59 years with Graves' hyperthyroidism that later progressed to Graves' ophthalmopathy. The chain employs TRBV30 and TRBJ1-1; possibly TRBD1 for D (5 bases). For the CDR3, the DNA is TGTGCCTGGAGTCCTTTTGTGGGGGGCACTGAAGCTTTCTTT. Translation gives CAWSPFVGGTEAFF.